Here is one T cell receptor (beta chain) with its context. What it binds is not known. The sample originates from a study of CD8 T cells in ankylosing spondylitis. General study points: Reported data indicate significant enrichment of disease-linked clones within matched ankylosing spondylitis synovial fluid.

With molecular barcodes, quantitative 5'-RACE was used to make the TCR beta libraries. TCRdb recomputed calls from the 5' RACE reads with MiXCR, one row per CDR3 protein. Among about 360,000 distinct CDR3 sequences listed, roughly 22% were seen once. Material for sequencing was blood, either unsorted or a sorted T cell fraction (not recorded which). The clonotype comes from a male donor with ankylosing spondylitis or in good health (not recorded which).

CDR3 region: CASREVAGTKRPQYF. The DNA for the CDR3 is TGTGCCAGCAGAGAGGTAGCGGGGACCAAGAGACCCCAGTACTTC. The V gene is TRBV27, the J gene TRBJ2-5, with TRBD2 matching over 8 bases. V gave up 6 bases and J gave up 9 bases; unmatched junction bases: 15. The CDR3 is 15 residues long. Germline CDR1 MNHEY, CDR2 SMNVEV (reference sequence).